Listed below are T cell receptor beta chains from one sample, sequenced in a study of blood T cell repertoires in COVID-19. Profiled with immunoSEQ multiplex PCR; TCRdb holds only in-frame clones, not every one. The sample consists of under 200,000 clones, 80% of them appearing once. Sequenced input: PBMCs or T cells enriched from blood (not recorded which). The receptors were gathered from a woman aged 55-75 years who had recovered from COVID-19. Both conserved end residues are part of each CDR3. D genes are given only for firm matches. Clone size, where shown, is once, few, many, or a class for clones that have expanded.

TRBV5-4	-	TRBJ1-1	-	TGTGCCAGCAGCACCTTCAACAGGGACACTGAAGCTTTCTTT	CASSTFNRDTEAFF
TRBV2	-	TRBJ2-5	-	TGTGCCAGCAGTGTCGGTCCGGGGGAGACCCAGTACTTC	CASSVGPGETQYF
TRBV11-3	TRBD1	TRBJ2-3	-	TGTGCCAGCAGTCGAGACCCCCAGGGGGCAGATACGCAGTATTTT	CASSRDPQGADTQYF
TRBV6-1	-	TRBJ1-5	-	TGTGCCAGCAGTGATCAACAGGGCGGGCAGCCCCAGCATTTT	CASSDQQGGQPQHF
TRBV11-2	-	TRBJ2-7	once	TGTGCCAGCAGCCGCGACAGCTACGAGCAGTACTTC	CASSRDSYEQYF
TRBV19	TRBD1	TRBJ2-7	-	TGTGCCAGTAGTATTGGACAGGGGGGCTACGAGCAGTACTTC	CASSIGQGGYEQYF
TRBV19	TRBD2	TRBJ2-3	-	TGTGCCAGTAGTATCGGGACTAGTTTAATGGGTACGCAGTATTTT	CASSIGTSLMGTQYF
TRBV10-2	TRBD2	TRBJ2-5	-	TGCGCCAGCAGTGAGAATCTAGCGGGGGTCCCACAAGAGACCCAGTACTTC	CASSENLAGVPQETQYF
TRBV7-8	-	TRBJ2-7	-	TGTGCCAGCAGCTTAGGGTTCACCAGCTCCTACGAGCAGTACTTC	CASSLGFTSSYEQYF
TRBV6-5	TRBD1	TRBJ2-7	few	TGTGCCAGCAGGGACAGGGTGCACGAGCAGTACTTC	CASRDRVHEQYF
TRBV30	-	TRBJ1-1	-	TGTGCCTGGAGTGCAGATTTGAACACTGAAGCTTTCTTT	CAWSADLNTEAFF
TRBV6-9	-	TRBJ1-1	-	TGTGCCAGCAGTTCGACAGTATTTGAAGCTTTCTTT	CASSSTVFEAFF
TRBV4-1	-	TRBJ2-1	-	TGCGCCAGCAGCCAAGGAGTAGGGGGCAATGAGCAGTTCTTC	CASSQGVGGNEQFF
TRBV29-1	TRBD1	TRBJ2-7	-	TGCAGCGCCCTCGGACAGGGGGCTATCCCGTACGAGCAGTACTTC	CSALGQGAIPYEQYF
TRBV30	TRBD2	TRBJ2-1	-	TGTGCCTGGAGTCCCGGGACTAGCGGGGGGGCACGCAATGAGCAGTTCTTC	CAWSPGTSGGARNEQFF
TRBV24-1	TRBD2	TRBJ2-3	-	TGTGCCACCAGTGACCCGGGACTATCCACAGATACGCAGTATTTT	CATSDPGLSTDTQYF
TRBV5-4	TRBD2	TRBJ2-3	-	TGTGCCAGCAGCCGGACTAGCGGGGGGGCCCAGACAGATACGCAGTATTTT	CASSRTSGGAQTDTQYF
TRBV19	-	TRBJ1-2	-	TGTGCCAGTCAGGGCCGGGTATGGGGCTACACCTTC	CASQGRVWGYTF
TRBV13	-	TRBJ2-7	-	TGTGCCAGCAGCCCCAGCCAGGGTGGCGAGCAGTACTTC	CASSPSQGGEQYF
TRBV14	-	TRBJ1-1	few	TGTGCCAGCAGCCAAGAAACGCGACACCCGAACACTGAAGCTTTCTTT	CASSQETRHPNTEAFF
TRBV10-3	-	TRBJ1-5	-	TGTGCCATCAGGTCGACAGGCAGCAATCAGCCCCAGCATTTT	CAIRSTGSNQPQHF
TRBV24-1	TRBD1	TRBJ2-5	once	TGTGCCACCAGTGCCCCGGGACAGGAGCAAGAGACCCAGTACTTC	CATSAPGQEQETQYF
TRBV13	-	TRBJ1-1	-	TGTGCCAGCAGTTTCCAGGGGCGAGGCACTGAAGCTTTCTTT	CASSFQGRGTEAFF
TRBV13	TRBD1	TRBJ2-3	-	TGTGCCAGCCAGTCAGGGGGAGATACGCAGTATTTT	CASQSGGDTQYF
TRBV13	TRBD1	TRBJ2-1	-	TGTGCCAGCAGCTTAGGAATTGGACAGGTGTTCTTC	CASSLGIGQVFF
TRBV6-2/TRBV6-3	TRBD2	TRBJ2-3	-	TGTGCCAGCAGCCACCCTAGCGGGTCTAGCACAGATACGCAGTATTTT	CASSHPSGSSTDTQYF
TRBV5-4	-	TRBJ1-5	few	TGTGCCAGCAGCCCCTCTCAGCCCCAGCATTTT	CASSPSQPQHF
TRBV6-5	-	TRBJ1-5	-	TGTGCCAGCAGTTATTCGCGGGGGGCAGGGGATCAGCCCCAGCATTTT	CASSYSRGAGDQPQHF
TRBV6-6	-	TRBJ2-2	few	TGTGCCAGCAGAGAGACCGGGGAGCTGTTTTTT	CASRETGELFF
TRBV6-1	-	TRBJ2-7	-	TGTGCCAGCAGTGAAGACAGGAACTACGAGCAGTACTTC	CASSEDRNYEQYF
TRBV6-1	TRBD2	TRBJ2-1	-	TGTGCCAGCAGTGAAGCGCTCGGGACTAGCGGGGTCAATGAGCAGTTCTTC	CASSEALGTSGVNEQFF
TRBV7-2	-	TRBJ1-3	-	TGTGCCAGCAGCTTAGCAGGGGTCTCCTCTGGAAACACCATATATTTT	CASSLAGVSSGNTIYF
TRBV5-6	-	TRBJ2-5	-	TGTGCCAGCAGCTTGGGCGGCAGGGAGGAGGAGACCCAGTACTTC	CASSLGGREEETQYF
TRBV7-2	TRBD2	TRBJ2-7	-	TGTGCCAGCAGCTTAGGAGCTAGCGGGGACGAGCAGTACTTC	CASSLGASGDEQYF
TRBV29-1	-	TRBJ1-2	few	TGCAGCGCCGAGCGGGGGGCGGCCTATGGCTACACCTTC	CSAERGAAYGYTF
TRBV7-9	-	TRBJ1-5	-	TGTGCCAGCAGCTCAGAGGGCAGAAATCAGCCCCAGCATTTT	CASSSEGRNQPQHF
TRBV5-6	-	TRBJ2-2	-	TGTGCCAGCAGCCCGGACACCACCGGGGAGCTGTTTTTT	CASSPDTTGELFF
TRBV6-1	TRBD2	TRBJ2-7	few	TGTGCCAGCAATGATCCACTAGCGGGGGCCCCCGCCGATCGCTCCTACGAGCAGTACTTC	CASNDPLAGAPADRSYEQYF
TRBV2	-	TRBJ2-3	once	TGTGCCAGCAACGAACGGGGAGTTACGCAGTATTTT	CASNERGVTQYF
TRBV25-1	TRBD1	TRBJ1-4	-	TGTGCCAGCAGTGGGACAGGGGGCCAGAATGAAAAACTGTTTTTT	CASSGTGGQNEKLFF
TRBV11-2	-	TRBJ1-3	-	TGTGCCAGCAGGTCCCCCCAGGCGGGAACTACCTCTGGAAACACCATATATTTT	CASRSPQAGTTSGNTIYF
TRBV7-3	TRBD2	TRBJ2-6	once	TGTGCCAGCAGCCCTCTTAGCGGGGGGAACCTGACTTTC	CASSPLSGGNLTF
TRBV20-1	-	TRBJ1-1	-	TGCAGTGCTAGTGATACGAGGGCCCTAGCGAGCACTGAAGCTTTCTTT	CSASDTRALASTEAFF